The next 16 T cell receptor beta chains were all read from a single sample in a study of blood T cell repertoires in COVID-19. Sequencing was performed with immunoSEQ multiplex PCR; in TCRdb, only in-frame clones are kept and a portion is missing. The profile shows about 45,000 clones, about nine tenths of them singletons. Sequencing was done on a sample of peripheral blood. The source of these receptors is a human donor in a cohort sampled during active COVID-19.

The chain carries TRBV6-2 or TRBV6-3 and TRBJ1-1; a possible D gene is TRBD1 (5 bases). The CDR3 length is 15 residues. Germline loops: CDR1 MNHEY, CDR2 SVGEGT. Trimming took off 2 bases at V and 5 bases at J, with 15 bases between the two ends. The CDR3 bases are TGTGCCAGCAGTTACCGGGGGACGCTGGGGACTGAAGCTTTCTTT. Translation: CASSYRGTLGTEAFF.

The sample holds a few counts of this clone. The rearrangement uses TRBV19 and TRBJ1-6, with 8 bases that match TRBD1. Germline V gives CDR1 LNHDA, CDR2 SQIVND (reference sequence). J gave up 7 bases and V 10 bases, and 3 bases lay outside the gene matches. This CDR3 comprises 12 residues. As DNA, the CDR3 is TGTGCCACCAGACAGGGGAATTCACCCCTCCACTTT. This codes for CATRQGNSPLHF.

The chain links TRBV3-1 (or the pseudogene TRBV3-2) to TRBJ2-3, with TRBD2 identical over 8 bases. Germline CDR1 and CDR2: LGHDT and YNNKEL (reference sequence). CDR3 length equals 18 residues. V shed 2 bases, J shed 2 bases, and the junction held 12 bases outside the gene matches. The CDR3 region has the DNA TGTGCCAGCAGCCAATATATTTGGCGGGGGGAATACACAGATACGCAGTATTTT. It translates to CASSQYIWRGEYTDTQYF.

The chain uses TRBV27 and TRBJ2-3; TRBD1 matches 7 bases. The CDR3 runs to 14 residues. CDR1 and CDR2 from the germline V gene are MNHEY and SMNVEV (reference sequence). J was trimmed by 5 bases and V by 5 bases; bases with no gene match: 7. CDR3 bases: TGTGCCAGCAGTCCTAAGGGGGCGCGAGATACGCAGTATTTT. Translating it yields CASSPKGARDTQYF.

The J gene is TRBJ2-4, the V gene TRBV7-3; D is perhaps TRBD2 (5 bases). This CDR3 contains 15 residues. Trimming left V 4 bases short and J 0 bases short, with 10 bases between. Germline CDR1 reads SGHTA; CDR2 reads FQGTGA. The CDR3 bases are TGTGCCAGCAGCTCCACGGGGTCAGCCAAAAACATTCAGTACTTC. Amino acid sequence: CASSSTGSAKNIQYF.

V gene TRBV3-1 (or the pseudogene TRBV3-2) combines with J gene TRBJ2-1; 7 bases are a match to TRBD2. This CDR3 region has 18 residues. The germline CDR1 and CDR2 sequences are LGHDT and YNNKEL (reference sequence). V shed 3 bases, J shed 0 bases, and the junction held 11 bases outside the gene matches. CDR3 bases: TGTGCCAGCAGCCATCGCAGCGGGGCCCCTAGCTCCTACAATGAGCAGTTCTTC. Translated: CASSHRSGAPSSYNEQFF.

This clone has only one observation. The rearrangement joins TRBV24-1 to TRBJ2-3; D unresolved. Trimming removed 2 bases from V and 5 bases from J, with 4 bases in between. Germline CDR1 and CDR2: KGHDR and SFDVKD. CDR3 size: 12 residues. CDR3 nucleotide sequence: TGTGCCACCAGTGATTGGCTAGATACGCAGTATTTT. Amino acid sequence: CATSDWLDTQYF.

V and J are TRBV4-1 and TRBJ1-4; D might be TRBD1 (5 bases). The CDR3 is made up of 13 amino acids. With 6 bases removed from V and 6 bases from J, the gap between germline ends came to 11 bases. Per the germline V gene, CDR1 is MGHRA and CDR2 is YSYEKL. CDR3 DNA: TGCGCCAGCAGGCGTTCGGGGGATGAAAAACTGTTTTTT. It translates to CASRRSGDEKLFF.

The J gene is TRBJ2-3, the V gene TRBV5-1; TRBD2 is a possible D gene (6 bases). Germline CDR1 is SGHRS and CDR2 is YFSETQ. V was pared by 4 bases and J by 3 bases, with 18 bases between. This CDR3 contains 16 residues. The CDR3 reads CASSHLQGGGTDTQYF. The CDR3, as DNA: TGCGCCAGCAGCCACCTTCAGGGTGGGGGGACAGATACGCAGTATTTT.

This clone is labeled medium-sized. The chain links TRBV5-4 to TRBJ2-7; 11 positions agree with TRBD1. Germline assignment: CDR1 SGHNT and CDR2 YYREEE (reference sequence). V was pared by 5 bases and J by 3 bases, with 10 bases of the junction left unmatched. The CDR3 covers 16 residues. CDR3 sequence reads: CASSKDRGLGYYEQYF. The DNA of the CDR3 is TGTGCCAGCAGTAAGGACAGGGGGCTTGGGTACTACGAGCAGTACTTC.

The chain joins TRBV7-6 to TRBJ1-6, with D possibly being TRBD1 (6 bases). Germline lookup yields CDR1 SGHVS and CDR2 FNYEAQ. Trimming left V 2 bases short and J 8 bases short, with 10 bases between. The CDR3 has 14 amino acids. CDR3 loop: CASSLIGGDSPLHF. CDR3 nucleotides: TGTGCCAGCAGCTTAATAGGGGGAGATTCACCCCTCCACTTT.

J is TRBJ1-2 and V is TRBV7-2, with 7 positions matching TRBD1. The CDR3 consists of 16 residues. CDR1 is SGHTA, CDR2 FQGNSA, per germline. The J segment lost 7 bases and the V segment lost 7 bases, leaving 18 bases of the junction unmatched. The CDR3 sequence: CASTPGPGTAQGGYTF. CDR3 nucleotide sequence: TGTGCCAGCACCCCGGGCCCCGGGACAGCCCAAGGTGGCTACACCTTC.

V gene TRBV20-1 combines with J gene TRBJ1-5; D unclear. V was cut by 3 bases and J by 4 bases, with 10 bases left in between. Germline V gene sequence: CDR1 DFQATT, CDR2 SNEGSKA (reference sequence). CDR3 size: 13 residues. CDR3 amino acids: CSASLGRNQPQHF. Written as DNA, the CDR3 is TGCAGTGCTAGTCTAGGGAGGAATCAGCCCCAGCATTTT.

The chain has TRBV6-5 and TRBJ1-2; a weak D match, TRBD1 (5 bases). V gave up 2 bases and J gave up 3 bases, with 16 bases separating them. Germline V CDR1 and CDR2: MNHEY, SVGAGI. This CDR3 comprises 16 residues. The CDR3 nucleotides read TGTGCCAGCAGTTACCTTCGGGGAGGGACCTACTATGGCTACACCTTC. This sequence encodes CASSYLRGGTYYGYTF.

The J gene is TRBJ1-3, the V gene TRBV7-6; unclear D gene. CDR3 length: 15 residues. Germline V gives CDR1 SGHVS, CDR2 FNYEAQ. Trimming pared 0 bases from V and 1 base from J, leaving 7 bases between. CDR3 protein: CASSLARGSGNTIYF. CDR3 DNA: TGTGCCAGCAGCTTAGCTCGGGGATCTGGAAACACCATATATTTT.

V and J are TRBV19 and TRBJ1-2; D remains unclear. Trimming left V 3 bases short and J 8 bases short, with 19 bases between. Germline-derived CDR1 and CDR2 are LNHDA and SQIVND (reference sequence). This CDR3 has 15 residues. CDR3 in amino acids: CASSIRPGVLRGYTF. The CDR3 DNA is TGTGCCAGTAGTATCCGGCCCGGGGTCCTGCGGGGCTACACCTTC.